Presented here are 12 T cell receptor beta chains from one specimen sequenced in a study of beta chain features in type 1 diabetes. Study-wide findings and caveats: Shortening that was moderate but significant affected the TCRB CDR3s of Type 1 diabetes patients in all four CD4+ subsets.

The entirety of the isolated RNA underwent reverse transcription, so expressed TCRB transcripts were sequenced. Assay used: immunoSEQ multiplex PCR; TCRdb lists only in-frame clones, some missing. This repertoire shows a few hundred thousand clones, 8.5% to 10% found once; its top ten account for less than 0.65%. Antigen specificity for these receptors is unknown. Sample: central memory CD4+ T cells from blood. The receptors were gathered from a young man with type 1 diabetes.

There are a few counts of this clone. The chain combines TRBV30 with TRBJ2-7; possibly TRBD2 for D (6 bases). The germline V gene has CDR1 GTSNPN and CDR2 SVGIG (reference sequence). The CDR3 length is 14 residues. V was shortened by 2 bases and J by 3 bases, with 14 bases between the two germline ends. CDR3 sequence: CAWSRPPGLYEQYF. The CDR3 coding sequence is TGTGCCTGGAGTCGTCCACCGGGACTCTACGAGCAGTACTTC.

This clone was seen more than once but under ten times. The genes are TRBV7-2 and TRBJ2-1; D is perhaps TRBD2 (5 bases). Germline V gene data show CDR1 as SGHTA and CDR2 as FQGNSA. The V gene lost 1 base and the J gene lost 9 bases, with 7 bases spanning the gap. The CDR3 length is 12 residues. The CDR3 sequence is CASSLVGVEQFF. The CDR3 DNA reads as TGTGCCAGCAGCTTAGTGGGAGTTGAGCAGTTCTTC.

There are many counts of this clone. The gene calls are TRBV18 and TRBJ2-4; TRBD1 matches at 8 bases. Germline assignment: CDR1 KGHSH and CDR2 LQKENI. The CDR3 is 15 amino acids. The junction had 3 bases not matched to a gene; V was cut back by 0 bases and J by 5 bases. CDR3 in DNA: TGTGCCAGCTCACCACCGGGACAGGCAGAAAACATTCAGTACTTC. This gives the protein CASSPPGQAENIQYF.

This clone was observed many times. The V and J genes are TRBV19 and TRBJ2-2, with a possible D match to TRBD2 (6 bases). The CDR3 is 14 amino acids. V was clipped by 6 bases and J by 4 bases, with 12 bases between them. Germline V gene data show CDR1 as LNHDA and CDR2 as SQIVND (reference sequence). The CDR3 is CASREGYGTGELFF. The CDR3 DNA sequence: TGTGCCAGTAGGGAGGGTTATGGCACCGGGGAGCTGTTTTTT.

The CDR3 sequence is CASSPPGQVIEKLFF. CDR3 DNA sequence: TGTGCCAGCTCACCTCCGGGACAGGTGATAGAAAAACTGTTTTTT. V usage is TRBV18 and J usage is TRBJ1-4, with TRBD1 matching 8 bases. The germline CDR1 and CDR2 sequences are KGHSH and LQKENI. The ends lost 3 bases at V and 8 bases at J; junction bases unmatched: 8. This CDR3 is 15 amino acids long.

The sample holds a few counts of this clone. The chain is built from TRBV18 and TRBJ1-2, with D unclear. There are 15 residues in the CDR3. Trimming pared 3 bases from V and 6 bases from J, leaving 17 bases between. The V gene's germline CDR1 is KGHSH and CDR2 LQKENI. DNA of the CDR3: TGTGCCAGCTCACCGAACGGACGGGCAATAGATGGCTACACCTTC. This gives the protein CASSPNGRAIDGYTF.

The chain combines TRBV7-3 with TRBJ2-5, with TRBD1 as a possible D gene (7 bases). Germline CDR1 and CDR2: SGHTA and FQGTGA. The length of the CDR3 is 13 residues. The germline V and J ends were trimmed by 0 bases and 7 bases, with 9 bases remaining between them. CDR3 nucleotides: TGTGCCAGCAGCTTAACCCAGGGGGGGACCCAGTACTTC. Translating gives CASSLTQGGTQYF. Drawing the rest from reference TRBV7-3 and TRBJ2-5, the complete variable domain is GAGVSQTPSNKVTEKGKYVELRCDPISGHTALYWYRQSLGQGPEFLIYFQGTGAADDSGLPNDRFFAVRPEGSVSTLKIQRTERGDSAVYLCASSLTQGGTQYFGPGTRLLVL.

The chain is built from TRBV7-2 and TRBJ1-2; a possible D gene is TRBD1 (5 bases). V dropped 5 bases and J dropped 4 bases, with 11 bases sitting between them. The CDR3 covers 13 residues. Germline lookup yields CDR1 SGHTA and CDR2 FQGNSA. DNA for the CDR3: TGTGCCAGCAGCCGCGCGACAGCCTATGGCTACACCTTC. This gives the protein CASSRATAYGYTF.

The rearrangement links TRBV19 to TRBJ1-1, with 11 bases identical to TRBD1. The trim removed 5 bases at V and 1 base at J, leaving 6 bases unmatched. CDR3 length: 16 residues. CDR1 is LNHDA, CDR2 SQIVND, per germline (reference sequence). The CDR3 coding sequence is TGTGCCAGTAGTGTAGGGACAGGGGGTCCGAACACTGAAGCTTTCTTT. Translating it yields CASSVGTGGPNTEAFF.

This clone was seen many times. J is TRBJ2-3 and V is TRBV5-4; possibly TRBD2 for D (5 bases). This CDR3 spans 15 amino acids. The germline CDR1 and CDR2 sequences are SGHNT and YYREEE (reference sequence). The V end was cut by 2 bases, the J end by 1 base, with 11 bases between. The CDR3: CASSFSSGGTDTQYF. CDR3 sequence (DNA): TGTGCCAGCAGCTTTAGCAGCGGAGGCACAGATACGCAGTATTTT.

This clone was seen a handful of times. The same CDR3 is also encoded by other DNA sequences in this sample. The CDR3 DNA reads as TGTGCCAGCAGTTACTCCCAGGGGAACACAGATACGCAGTATTTT. This gives the protein CASSYSQGNTDTQYF. The V call is TRBV6-5, the J call TRBJ2-3; D may be TRBD1 (6 bases). Germline assignment: CDR1 MNHEY and CDR2 SVGAGI. V was clipped by 0 bases and J by 2 bases, with 9 bases between them. This CDR3 region has 15 residues.

This clone was observed a handful of times. The chain has TRBV18 and TRBJ1-2; D is uncertain. V lost 4 bases and J 7 bases, leaving 16 bases between the germline ends. The CDR3 is 14 amino acids. CDR1 and CDR2 (germline): KGHSH, LQKENI. CDR3 DNA sequence: TGTGCCAGCTCACAGGACCCTCAGTTCTTTGGCTACACCTTC. Translation gives CASSQDPQFFGYTF.